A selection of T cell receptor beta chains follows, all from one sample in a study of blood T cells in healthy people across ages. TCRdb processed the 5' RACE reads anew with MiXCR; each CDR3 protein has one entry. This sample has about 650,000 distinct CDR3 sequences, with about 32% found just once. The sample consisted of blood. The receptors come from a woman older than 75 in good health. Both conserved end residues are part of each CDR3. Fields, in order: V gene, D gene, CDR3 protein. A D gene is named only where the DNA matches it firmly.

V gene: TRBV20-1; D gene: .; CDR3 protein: CSARVAGLARQPQHF
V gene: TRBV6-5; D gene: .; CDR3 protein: CASTLGAQETQYF
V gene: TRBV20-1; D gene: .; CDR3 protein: CSVQTGHPRETQYF
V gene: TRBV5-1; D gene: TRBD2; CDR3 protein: CASSLGLAANEQFF
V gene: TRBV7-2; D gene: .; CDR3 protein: CASSAPGTYEQYF
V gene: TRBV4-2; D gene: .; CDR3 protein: CASSQEGLAFF
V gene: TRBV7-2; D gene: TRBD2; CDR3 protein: CASSLLAGSGNTDTQYF
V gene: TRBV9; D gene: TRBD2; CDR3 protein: CASSAKAGTGADTQYF
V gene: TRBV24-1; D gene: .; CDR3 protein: CATSGRGLGNQPQHF
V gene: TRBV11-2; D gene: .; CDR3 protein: CASSIGSGRGETQYF
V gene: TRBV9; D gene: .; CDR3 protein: CASRGTDNEQFF
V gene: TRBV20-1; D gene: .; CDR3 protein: CSATQFGGANEQFF
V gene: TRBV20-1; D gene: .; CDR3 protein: CSAWDQETQYF
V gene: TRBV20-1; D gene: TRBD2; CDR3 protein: CSALTSGGASYNEQFF
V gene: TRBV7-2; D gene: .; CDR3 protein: CASSLMGGAEAFF
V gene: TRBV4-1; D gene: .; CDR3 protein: CASSHRLTNTEAFF
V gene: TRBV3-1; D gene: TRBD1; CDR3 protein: CASSLRDRGPRFSPGTEAFF
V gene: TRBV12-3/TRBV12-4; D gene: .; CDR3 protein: CASRASMVTREKLFF
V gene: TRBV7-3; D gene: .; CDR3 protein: CASSERGGESSPLHF
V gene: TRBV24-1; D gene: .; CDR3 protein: CATSDLPEDTQYF
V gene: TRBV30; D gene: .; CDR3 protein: CAWMDFLGSHEQYF
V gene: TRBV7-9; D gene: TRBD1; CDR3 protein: CASSLGTGTYNEQFF
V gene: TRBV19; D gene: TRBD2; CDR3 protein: CASSTPGGGAGANVLTF
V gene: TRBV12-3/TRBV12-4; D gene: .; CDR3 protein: CASSLGPSYGGYTF
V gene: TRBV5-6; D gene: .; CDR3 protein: CASSGRSGLTGNTIYF
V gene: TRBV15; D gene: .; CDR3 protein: CATSREFGVGGASNQPQHF
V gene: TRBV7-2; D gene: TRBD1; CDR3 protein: CASSPSGTGSTDTQYF
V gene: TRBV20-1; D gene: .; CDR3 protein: CSTVGVDEQFF
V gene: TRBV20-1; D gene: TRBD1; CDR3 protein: CSARKGQYNEQFF
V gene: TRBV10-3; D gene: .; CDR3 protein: CAIRESTAGGYTF
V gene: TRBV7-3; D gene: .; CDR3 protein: CASSLRRLGDTEAFF
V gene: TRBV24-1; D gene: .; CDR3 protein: CATSDPGMETQYF
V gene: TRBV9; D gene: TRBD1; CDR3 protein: CASSGGQPHGYTF
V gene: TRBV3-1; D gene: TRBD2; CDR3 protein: CASSQAGTRSYNEQFF
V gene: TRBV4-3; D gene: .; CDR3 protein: CASSSPSGAGFGYTF
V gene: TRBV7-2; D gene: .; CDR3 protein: CASSLGGVLDEQFF
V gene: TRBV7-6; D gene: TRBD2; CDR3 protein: CASSPRAGVTSYEQYF
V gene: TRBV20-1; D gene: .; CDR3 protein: CSAFLRGLNEQFF
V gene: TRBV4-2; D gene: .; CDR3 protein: CASSQEGRTGELFF
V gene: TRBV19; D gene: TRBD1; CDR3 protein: CASSIDSTGSYEQYF
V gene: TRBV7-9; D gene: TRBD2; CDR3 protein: CASSPGGAGTGELFF
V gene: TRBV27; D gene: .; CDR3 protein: CASSLDRLSYNEQFF